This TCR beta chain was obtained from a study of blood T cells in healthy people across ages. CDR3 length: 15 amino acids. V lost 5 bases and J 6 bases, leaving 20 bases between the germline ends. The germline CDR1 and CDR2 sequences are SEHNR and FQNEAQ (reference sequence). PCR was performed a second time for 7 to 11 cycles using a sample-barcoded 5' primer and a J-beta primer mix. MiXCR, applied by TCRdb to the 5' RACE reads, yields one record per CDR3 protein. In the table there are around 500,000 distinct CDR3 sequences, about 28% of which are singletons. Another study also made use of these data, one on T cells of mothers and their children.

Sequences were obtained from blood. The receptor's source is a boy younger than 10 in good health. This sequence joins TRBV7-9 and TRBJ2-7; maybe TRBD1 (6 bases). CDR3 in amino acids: CASSLWTDGWREQYF. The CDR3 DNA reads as TGTGCCAGCAGCCTTTGGACAGACGGGTGGCGCGAGCAGTACTTC.